This TCR beta chain stems from a study of beta chain features in type 1 diabetes. Regarding the study as a whole: Type 1 diabetes patients had moderately but significantly shorter TCRB CDR3s in all four CD4+ subsets. Patients with type 1 diabetes showed fewer VDJ junction insertions and more deletions.

Sequenced material consisted of expressed TCRB transcripts (all of the isolated RNA was reverse transcribed). Assay: immunoSEQ multiplex PCR; the TCRdb copy retains only in-frame clones and omits some. The sample shows nearly 700,000 clones, around an eighth of them seen only once. CD45RO/CCR7/CD25/CD127/CD95/CD27 separated CD4+ naive, central memory, regulatory and stem cell-like memory cells by sorting. To note about this clone: Its specificity is not known.

This TCR was recovered from a man between 18 and 29 years old with type 1 diabetes. Input material: naive CD4+ T cells from blood.

The CDR3 DNA reads TGTGCCAGCAGTGAAGACACTACCCGTGAAAAACTGTTTTTT. It yields the protein CASSEDTTREKLFF. The V call is TRBV2, the J call TRBJ1-4; no firm D call. Germline loops: CDR1 SNHLY, CDR2 FYNNEI. V lost 1 base, J lost 7 bases, and 10 bases lay in between. The CDR3 runs 14 residues.